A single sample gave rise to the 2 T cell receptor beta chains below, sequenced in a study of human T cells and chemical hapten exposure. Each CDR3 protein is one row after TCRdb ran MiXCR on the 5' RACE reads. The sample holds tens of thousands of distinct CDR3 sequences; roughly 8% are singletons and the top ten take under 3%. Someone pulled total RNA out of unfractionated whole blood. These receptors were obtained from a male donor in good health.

The CDR3 is CASSSGTGPNRYGYTF. The DNA of the CDR3 is TGTGCCAGCAGTTCCGGGACAGGGCCTAATCGCTATGGCTACACCTTC. The chain couples TRBV27 to TRBJ1-2; 9 nucleotides agree with TRBD1. This CDR3 contains 16 residues. Germline trimming cut 4 bases from V and 4 bases from J; bases unmatched to any gene: 10. The germline CDR1 and CDR2 sequences are MNHEY and SMNVEV (reference sequence).

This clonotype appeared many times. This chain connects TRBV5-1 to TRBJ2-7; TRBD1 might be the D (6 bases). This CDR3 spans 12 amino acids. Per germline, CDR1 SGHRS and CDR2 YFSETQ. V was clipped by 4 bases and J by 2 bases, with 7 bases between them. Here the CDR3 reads CASSQGTYEQYF. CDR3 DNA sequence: TGCGCCAGCAGCCAGGGGACCTACGAGCAGTACTTC.